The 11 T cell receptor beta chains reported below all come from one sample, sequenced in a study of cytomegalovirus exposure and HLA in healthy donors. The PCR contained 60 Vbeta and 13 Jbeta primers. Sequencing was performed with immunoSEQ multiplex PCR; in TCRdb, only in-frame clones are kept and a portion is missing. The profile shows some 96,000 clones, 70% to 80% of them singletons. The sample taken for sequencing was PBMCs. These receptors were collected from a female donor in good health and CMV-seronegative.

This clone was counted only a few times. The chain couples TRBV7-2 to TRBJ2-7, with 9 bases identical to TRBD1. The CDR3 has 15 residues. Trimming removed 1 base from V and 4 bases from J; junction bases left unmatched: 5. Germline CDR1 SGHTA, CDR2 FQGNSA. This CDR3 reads CASSLVPGTGYEQYF. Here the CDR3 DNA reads TGTGCCAGCAGCTTAGTCCCCGGGACAGGGTACGAGCAGTACTTC.

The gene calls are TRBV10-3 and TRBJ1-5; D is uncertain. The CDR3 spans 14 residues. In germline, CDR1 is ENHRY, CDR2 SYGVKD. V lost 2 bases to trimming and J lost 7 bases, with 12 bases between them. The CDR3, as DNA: TGTGCCATCAGTGAGCAGTCAGTTCTCCAGCCCCAGCATTTT. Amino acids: CAISEQSVLQPQHF.

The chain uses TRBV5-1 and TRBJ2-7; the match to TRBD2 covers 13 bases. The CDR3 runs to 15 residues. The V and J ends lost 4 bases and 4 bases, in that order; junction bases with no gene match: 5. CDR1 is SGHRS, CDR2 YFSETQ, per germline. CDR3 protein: CASSRGTSGEYEQYF. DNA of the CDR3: TGCGCCAGCAGCCGCGGGACTAGCGGGGAATACGAGCAGTACTTC.

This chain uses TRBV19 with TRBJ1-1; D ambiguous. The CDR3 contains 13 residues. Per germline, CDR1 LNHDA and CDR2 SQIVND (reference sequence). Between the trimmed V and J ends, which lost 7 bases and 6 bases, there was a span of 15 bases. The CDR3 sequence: CASNLGESPEAFF. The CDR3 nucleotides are TGTGCCAGTAATTTAGGAGAAAGTCCTGAAGCTTTCTTT.

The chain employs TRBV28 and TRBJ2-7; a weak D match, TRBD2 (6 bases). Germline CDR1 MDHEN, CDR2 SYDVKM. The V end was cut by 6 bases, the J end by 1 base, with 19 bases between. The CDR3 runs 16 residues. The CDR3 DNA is TGTGCCAGCAGCCTAGCCCCAGGGAGGAATTCCTACGAGCAGTACTTC. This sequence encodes CASSLAPGRNSYEQYF.

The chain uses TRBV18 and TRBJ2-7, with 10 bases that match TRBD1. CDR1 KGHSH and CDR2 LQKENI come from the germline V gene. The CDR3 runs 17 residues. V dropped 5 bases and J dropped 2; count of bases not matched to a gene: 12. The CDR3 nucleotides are TGTGCCAGCTCATCACGTTCGAGGACAGGGGGGACCTACGAGCAGTACTTC. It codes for CASSSRSRTGGTYEQYF.

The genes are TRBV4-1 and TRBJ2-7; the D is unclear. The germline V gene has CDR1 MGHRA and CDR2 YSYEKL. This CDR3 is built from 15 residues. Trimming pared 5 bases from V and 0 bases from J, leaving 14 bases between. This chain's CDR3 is CASSSRLDSSYEQYF. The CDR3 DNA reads TGCGCCAGCAGCTCGAGACTGGATAGCTCCTACGAGCAGTACTTC.

CDR3: CASSRTRAEQYF. CDR3 DNA: TGTGCCAGCAGCCGAACCAGGGCCGAGCAGTACTTC. The chain combines TRBV6-5 with TRBJ2-7; D possibly corresponds to TRBD1 (5 bases). V was clipped by 6 bases and J by 6 bases, with 12 bases between them. Germline CDR1 is MNHEY and CDR2 is SVGAGI. The CDR3 extends over 12 amino acids.

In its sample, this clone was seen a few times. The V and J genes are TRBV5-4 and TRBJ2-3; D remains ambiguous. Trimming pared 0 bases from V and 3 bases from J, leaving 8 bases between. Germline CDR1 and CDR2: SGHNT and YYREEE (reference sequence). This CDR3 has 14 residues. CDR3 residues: CASSLGLETDTQYF. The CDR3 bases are TGTGCCAGCAGCTTGGGGCTAGAAACAGATACGCAGTATTTT.

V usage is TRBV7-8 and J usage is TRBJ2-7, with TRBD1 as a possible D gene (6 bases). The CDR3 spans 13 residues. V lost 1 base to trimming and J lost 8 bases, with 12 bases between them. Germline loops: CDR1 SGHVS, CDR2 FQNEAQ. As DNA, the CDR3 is TGTGCCAGCAGCTTAGACAGGGTCAGTCAGCAGTACTTC. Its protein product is CASSLDRVSQQYF. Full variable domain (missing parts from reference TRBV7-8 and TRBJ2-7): GAGVSQSPRYKVAKRGQDVALRCDPISGHVSLFWYQQALGQGPEFLTYFQNEAQLDKSGLPSDRFFAERPEGSVSTLKIQRTQQEDSAVYLCASSLDRVSQQYFGPGTRLTVT.

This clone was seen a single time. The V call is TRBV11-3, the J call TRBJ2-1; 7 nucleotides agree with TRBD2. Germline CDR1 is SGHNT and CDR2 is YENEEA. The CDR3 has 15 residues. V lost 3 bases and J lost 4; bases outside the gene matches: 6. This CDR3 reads CASSLWGREYNEQFF. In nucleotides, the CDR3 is TGTGCCAGCAGCTTGTGGGGGAGGGAGTACAATGAGCAGTTCTTC.